This T cell receptor (beta chain) was sequenced for a study of identical twins. Study-level findings and limits: Whereas memory repertoires showed no such difference, abundant cord blood beta clonotypes carried fewer insertions.

This clonotype was picked up a small number of times. Its matching antigen is unknown. V lost 4 bases and J 0 bases, leaving 16 bases between the germline ends. This CDR3 is built from 17 residues. Template switching added a universal primer binding site, and final cDNA carried unique molecular identifiers. A single record per CDR3 protein comes from TCRdb applying MiXCR to the 5' RACE reads. The sample has a few hundred thousand distinct CDR3 sequences; approximately 18% are singletons. The rearrangement joins TRBV12-3 or TRBV12-4 to TRBJ2-1, with a weak D call TRBD2 (6 bases). This sequence originates from a man aged 50 to 60 in good health. The sequenced material came from naive T cells sorted from blood. The CDR3 sequence is CASSWATIAASYNEQFF. The CDR3 DNA reads TGTGCCAGCAGTTGGGCCACAATAGCGGCCTCCTACAATGAGCAGTTCTTC.